This paragraph reports one T cell receptor (beta chain). This sample is drawn from a study of CD8 T cells in Susac syndrome. Trimming took 4 bases from V and 3 from J, leaving 13 bases between them. The CDR3 loop spans 15 amino acids. RNA was extracted with the RNeasy kit, and a quantity of roughly 0.45 to 1 ug was reverse transcribed using random hexamers. Amplification of TCR beta CDR3 was carried out by immunoSEQ multiplex PCR, which covered 54 Vbeta and 13 Jbeta segments. TCRdb fed the immunoSEQ multiplex PCR reads into MiXCR, producing one record per CDR3 protein. The table records 210,000 or so distinct CDR3 sequences, over 90% of them present only once. Sequencing of TCR beta covered CD8+ and CD4+ T cells obtained from blood.

The receptor comes from a human donor with Susac syndrome. The V call is TRBV12-3 or TRBV12-4, the J call TRBJ2-1; maybe TRBD1 (5 bases). The sample was CD4+ T cells from PBMCs. CDR3 nucleotides: TGTGCCAGCAGTTACGACAGCTCGCTCTACAATGAGCAGTTCTTC. Its translation is CASSYDSSLYNEQFF.